These 3 T cell receptor beta chains came from one sample sequenced in a study of regulatory T cells in long-lasting Graves disease. Time point described: newly diagnosed GD, antithyroid drugs for less than 3 months. The TCR library was prepared using RNA isolated from PBMCs. According to the study, TCR beta libraries were built with iRepertoire HTBI primers and CDR3-region Arm-PCR. TCRdb reprocessed the multiplex PCR reads via MiXCR and lists one record per CDR3 protein. Among about 470,000 distinct CDR3 sequences, 16% were seen once, and the ten largest hold 12%. These data were also reused for a study on T cells in Graves' hyperthyroidism and ophthalmopathy.

The material sequenced was peripheral blood mononuclear cells (PBMCs), taken at new diagnosis, from a patient treated with antithyroid drugs. The receptors shown here come from a man aged 40-50 years with Graves disease.

This clonotype was observed many times. V is TRBV28 and J is TRBJ1-1; D gene ambiguous. The germline V and J ends were trimmed by 1 base and 4 bases, with 10 bases remaining between them. CDR3 length equals 14 residues. CDR1 and CDR2 (germline): MDHEN, SYDVKM. The DNA for the CDR3 is TGTGCCAGCAGTTTATATGAAAGTGGCACTGAAGCTTTCTTT. This translates into CASSLYESGTEAFF.

This clonotype has ten or more counts. This chain joins TRBV20-1 and TRBJ2-5; 10 bases match TRBD2. There are 15 residues in the CDR3. J gave up 4 bases and V 6 bases, and 11 bases lay outside the gene matches. CDR1 is DFQATT and CDR2 is SNEGSKA in the germline V gene (reference sequence). CDR3 sequence reads: CSAAGASGSAETQYF. The CDR3 DNA reads TGCAGTGCCGCCGGGGCTAGCGGGAGTGCAGAGACCCAGTACTTC.

This chain joins TRBV19 and TRBJ2-1; D remains ambiguous. Trimming removed 1 base at V and 9 bases at J, with 10 bases between. The length of the CDR3 is 13 residues. Germline CDR1 and CDR2: LNHDA and SQIVND (reference sequence). The CDR3 is CASSIVMASEQFF. For the CDR3, the DNA is TGTGCCAGTAGTATAGTCATGGCTTCTGAGCAGTTCTTC.